Reported below is one T cell receptor (beta chain). Its specificity is not known. One end of the junction fails to match germline, which may point to a read error. This sample is drawn from a study of T cell repertoires in cytomegalovirus infection. Per the germline V gene, CDR1 is SEHNR and CDR2 is FQNEAQ (reference sequence). The CDR3 extends over 12 amino acids. TCRdb recomputed calls from the reads with MiXCR, one row per CDR3 protein. The sample carries about 920,000 distinct CDR3 sequences, around 30% recorded once. The sequence was obtained from a human donor in good health (CMV status not recorded). Some clones in this sample may be carry-over from other donors' samples. The V call is TRBV7-9, the J call TRBJ2-1; TRBD2 matches 7 bases. This specimen was cultured CD8+ T cells from PBMCs, taken from culture after CMV antigen stimulation. The chain's CDR3 is CASRLAGNEQFF. The CDR3 nucleotides are TGTGCCAGCAGATTAGCGGGCAATGAGCAGTTCTTC. Variable domain in full (rest from reference TRBV7-9 and TRBJ2-1): DTGVSQNPRHKITKRGQNVTFRCDPISEHNRLYWYRQTLGQGPEFLTYFQNEAQLEKSRLLSDRFSAERPKGSFSTLEIQRTEQGDSAMYLCASRLAGNEQFFGPGTRLTVL.